The rows below give T cell receptor beta chains drawn from one sample of a study of shared clonotypes between healthy human individuals. Sequencing was performed with immunoSEQ multiplex PCR; in TCRdb, only in-frame clones are kept and a portion is missing. The sample comprises around 700,000 clones, roughly 70% of which are singletons, and approximately 1.8% rests with the top ten. The sample comprised memory CD4+ T cells sorted from blood. These receptor sequences come from a woman aged 25 to 39 in good health. The conserved cysteine and the conserved F or W are not part of the CDR3 here. Rows give clone size only sometimes, using once, few, many, or a class for an expanded clone.

TRBV6-6	.	TRBJ2-7	ASSFTQPLFGEQY
TRBV19	.	TRBJ1-2	ASSSWTNGYT
TRBV11-2	.	TRBJ2-2	ASSLRGDTGELF
TRBV7-7	.	TRBJ2-3	ASSRSRLDTQY
TRBV5-1	.	TRBJ2-1	ASSSAGTSGIVEQF
TRBV28	.	TRBJ2-5	ASSLGGKGH
TRBV11-2	.	TRBJ2-1	ASSLGFTGSYNEQF
TRBV28	.	TRBJ1-1	ASSSAGTENTEAF
TRBV25-1	few	TRBJ2-2	ASSDTTTNTGELF
TRBV6-1	.	TRBJ1-5	ASNRVNQPQH
TRBV5-1	few	TRBJ2-1	ASSLDSANYNEQF
TRBV5-1	.	TRBJ2-6	ASSFEARGANVLT
TRBV5-1	.	TRBJ2-2	ASRSVGATGELF
TRBV2	.	TRBJ1-5	ASRPREGLINQPQH
TRBV6-6	.	TRBJ2-2	ASSRQGRDGELF
TRBV27	few	TRBJ2-7	ASSFRHSYEQY
TRBV27	.	TRBJ1-1	ASSLSRGTGVAF
TRBV25-1	.	TRBJ2-5	ASSEFVRLAEETQY
TRBV5-4	once	TRBJ1-2	ASSFMTGASFGYGYT
TRBV28	.	TRBJ2-5	ASNKRVGQETQY
TRBV19	.	TRBJ1-1	ASSYRGQNTEAF
TRBV18	.	TRBJ2-6	ASSPPRISGANVLT
TRBV29-1	.	TRBJ2-3	SVDVSTDTQY
TRBV5-3	.	TRBJ1-2	ARSVTGFKDGYT
TRBV27	.	TRBJ1-2	ASYGAHGYT
TRBV28	.	TRBJ2-1	ASLGNSPEQF
TRBV9	.	TRBJ2-1	ASSVTGTTYNEQF
TRBV29-1	few	TRBJ2-7	AGGREPGYEQY